This T cell receptor beta chain is from a study of identical twins. Points from the study as a whole: The study reached conclusions through statistical analysis that was cross-sectional, not following the same donors. Monozygotic twin pairs showed more out-of-frame TCR alpha sharing than models estimated. Abundant beta clonotypes from cord blood bore fewer insertions; memory repertoires lacked this pattern.

Unique molecular identifiers were present on the cDNA, which also gained a universal primer site by template switching. From the 5' RACE reads, TCRdb called clonotypes with MiXCR, one entry per CDR3 protein. The table lists around 100,000 distinct CDR3 sequences, 5.9% of them singletons. The CDR3 is 12 amino acids. From germline, CDR1 is MDHEN and CDR2 SYDVKM. The ends were cut back, 5 bases at V and 2 bases at J, with 7 bases in the middle. This clonotype was picked up a small number of times. Its antigen remains unidentified. This receptor was obtained from a woman between 50 and 59 years old in good health. The chain uses TRBV28 and TRBJ2-7, with D unclear. Sequencing input: memory T cells sorted from blood. The CDR3 here is CASSPHPYEQYF. In DNA form, the CDR3 reads TGTGCCAGCAGTCCCCACCCCTACGAGCAGTACTTC.